Described below is a single T cell receptor beta chain sequence and its context. Its antigen is not identified. Generated by immunoSEQ multiplex PCR, the TCRdb table keeps only in-frame clones and is missing some. The sample lists tens of thousands of clones, about 95% occurring once. The source of the sample is a study of circulating and synovial CD4+ cells in juvenile arthritis. Study-level results: Shared-clonotype fractions with synovium likely underestimate full repertoire overlap. These repertoires were less diverse than bulk blood CD4 repertoires. Circulating pathogenic-like and bulk T cells looked alike by Vbeta family usage.

Sequencing input: CD4+ T cells from blood. The clonotype originates from a human donor with juvenile idiopathic arthritis.

The CDR3 nucleotides read TGTGCCATCCAACTCGAGCGGGGACCCCCGAGCTCCTACAATGAGCAGTTCTTC. Translated: CAIQLERGPPSSYNEQFF. The chain employs TRBV10-3 and TRBJ2-1; TRBD2 matches 7 bases. V lost 8 bases and J lost 0; bases outside the gene matches: 16. Germline-derived CDR1 and CDR2 are ENHRY and SYGVKD. The CDR3 covers 18 residues.